This T cell receptor beta chain came from a study of cytomegalovirus exposure and HLA in healthy donors. Whole-study results and caveats: TCR beta chain V- and J-gene trimming was linked, in a later analysis, to a missense variant in DCLRE1C. The dataset shows that most TCR sequences were rare, while some public TCRs occurred in many donors.

About this clone itself: What it binds is unknown. Different DNA sequences within this sample yield the same CDR3.

The CDR3 contains 19 residues. Trimming cost V 3 bases and J 5 bases; bases outside gene matches: 16. Germline lookup yields CDR1 LGHNA and CDR2 YNFKEQ. Primers for the PCR totalled 60 Vbeta and 13 Jbeta. Produced via immunoSEQ multiplex PCR; TCRdb's table is partial and in-frame only. The sample lists 190,000 or so clones; approximately 80% were seen once. Sampled while nominally healthy, donors likely had unrecorded immune exposures. Sequences were obtained from PBMCs. The chain is built from TRBV4-2 and TRBJ2-5; 12 positions match TRBD2. This clonotype was obtained from a boy aged 5-17 years in good health and CMV-seronegative. The CDR3 coding sequence is TGTGCCAGCAGCCATGTTACCGGGACTAGCGGGCACTCCCAGGAGACCCAGTACTTC. Its protein product is CASSHVTGTSGHSQETQYF.